The next 10 T cell receptor beta chains were all read from a single sample in a study of identical twins (dated by TCRdb to 2016 to 2017). Libraries were constructed by 5' RACE. Data came from an Illumina HiSeq 2000. Clones were called with MiXCR by TCRdb after fastp trimmed the public reads at Q25, and only in-frame beta chains were retained. Merged by CDR3 protein, the rows form single entries marked with the most common genes and DNA. The table for this sample lists some 690,000 distinct CDR3 sequences; 21% of them were counted only once. Over 4% of the sample is held by the ten biggest clonotypes. This sample also belongs to another study, concerning T cells expressing NK-cell markers.

Sequencing was performed on PBMCs. These receptor sequences come from a woman under 30 in good health.

The J gene is TRBJ2-7, the V gene TRBV5-1, with 10 bases matching TRBD1. The germline CDR1 and CDR2 sequences are SGHRS and YFSETQ. This CDR3 is built from 15 residues. After removal of 3 bases from V and 6 bases from J, the junction contained 9 bases not matched to a gene. The DNA of the CDR3 is TGCGCCAGCAGCTCAACGGGGGACAGGGGTCTCGAGCAGTACTTC. Protein product: CASSSTGDRGLEQYF.

This clonotype was observed many times. V is TRBV27 and J is TRBJ2-1; TRBD2 might be the D (6 bases). CDR3 size: 13 residues. The germline V and J ends were trimmed by 5 bases and 4 bases, with 9 bases remaining between them. CDR1 and CDR2 (germline): MNHEY, SMNVEV (reference sequence). The CDR3 sequence is CASSKGLYNEQFF. The CDR3 DNA reads as TGTGCCAGCAGTAAGGGACTTTACAATGAGCAGTTCTTC.

The J gene is TRBJ2-1, the V gene TRBV25-1, with 10 bases fitting TRBD1. The CDR3 spans 15 residues. CDR1 MGHDK and CDR2 SYGVNS come from the germline V gene. Trimming took 8 bases from V and 7 from J; bases not matched to a gene: 11. CDR3 residues: CASCPGTGDYNEQFF. Here the CDR3 DNA reads TGTGCCAGCTGCCCCGGGACAGGGGATTATAATGAGCAGTTCTTC. Based on the CDR3 plus reference TRBV25-1 and TRBJ2-1, the full variable domain is EADIYQTPRYLVIGTGKKITLECSQTMGHDKMYWYQQDPGMELHLIHYSYGVNSTEKGDLSSESTVSRIRTEHFPLTLESARPSHTSQYLCASCPGTGDYNEQFFGPGTRLTVL.

V and J are TRBV11-2 and TRBJ2-5, with D possibly TRBD1 on 5 matching bases. Trimming stripped 3 bases from V and 2 bases from J, with 25 bases between. CDR1 SGHAT and CDR2 FQNNGV come from the germline V gene. This CDR3 spans 19 amino acids. The CDR3, as DNA: TGTGCCAGCAGCTTCAGTCCCCAACTCGTACAAAGGGGTCAAGAGACCCAGTACTTC. Translation: CASSFSPQLVQRGQETQYF.

This rearrangement joins TRBV5-1 to TRBJ2-7; no clear D. V dropped 0 bases and J dropped 6 bases, with 10 bases sitting between them. This CDR3 is 13 amino acids long. CDR1 is SGHRS and CDR2 is YFSETQ in the germline V gene. CDR3 in DNA: TGCGCCAGCAGCTTGGAAGGGTTCTCCGAGCAGTACTTC. Encoded protein: CASSLEGFSEQYF.

The gene calls are TRBV11-2 and TRBJ2-1; possible D gene TRBD2, 6 bases. The germline V and J ends were trimmed by 5 bases and 0 bases, with 14 bases remaining between them. The CDR3 is 16 amino acids. Germline CDR1 and CDR2: SGHAT and FQNNGV. For the CDR3, the DNA is TGTGCCAGCAGCCCCCGGGGGAGTTCCTCCTACAATGAGCAGTTCTTC. Translating it yields CASSPRGSSSYNEQFF.

The chain combines TRBV6-5 with TRBJ2-7; D possibly corresponds to TRBD2 (5 bases). CDR3 size: 15 residues. Between the trimmed V and J ends, which lost 3 bases and 6 bases, there was a span of 18 bases. Germline V gives CDR1 MNHEY, CDR2 SVGAGI. In DNA, the CDR3 is TGTGCCAGCAGTTATGGTCCACTAATCCGGGGCGAGCAGTACTTC. It encodes CASSYGPLIRGEQYF.

This clonotype has more than one count but fewer than ten. This chain joins TRBV5-6 and TRBJ2-7; no clear D gene. The V and J ends lost 1 base and 0 bases respectively, with 8 bases between them. The CDR3 is 14 residues long. Germline V gives CDR1 SGHDT, CDR2 YYEEEE. The CDR3 coding sequence is TGTGCCAGCAGCTTGATCCAGGCCTCCTACGAGCAGTACTTC. It is translated as CASSLIQASYEQYF.

Only a few counts were recorded for this clonotype. This chain connects TRBV19 to TRBJ1-2; D is unclear. This CDR3 is built from 15 residues. Germline CDR1 reads LNHDA; CDR2 reads SQIVND (reference sequence). Between the trimmed V and J ends, which lost 2 bases and 1 base, there was a span of 11 bases. In DNA, the CDR3 is TGTGCCAGTAGTATAAGGAGAGACTTTAACTATGGCTACACCTTC. As protein: CASSIRRDFNYGYTF.

This clonotype was counted only a few times. The rearrangement joins TRBV14 to TRBJ1-1, with D perhaps TRBD1 (6 bases). CDR3 size: 15 residues. The germline V and J ends were trimmed by 0 bases and 8 bases, with 16 bases remaining between them. The germline CDR1 and CDR2 sequences are SGHDN and FVKESK. In DNA, the CDR3 is TGTGCCAGCAGCCAAGAATGGGACACAACTATAGAAGCTTTCTTT. This translates into CASSQEWDTTIEAFF.